A selection of T cell receptor beta chains follows, all from one sample in a study of control samples from healthy donors and cancer patients. Profiled with immunoSEQ multiplex PCR; TCRdb holds only in-frame clones, not every one. The sample contains about 100,000 clones, roughly 87% of which appear only once. Sample: blood. The receptors stem from a woman in her forties or fifties in good health. Each CDR3 is given with its conserved first and last residue. The order of the fields is D gene, J gene, V gene, clone size, CDR3 DNA, CDR3 protein. A D gene is named only where the DNA matches it firmly. Not all rows give a size; the values are once, few, many and, for expanded clones, a class.

D gene: .; J gene: TRBJ1-6; V gene: TRBV3-1/TRBV3-2; clone size: .; CDR3 DNA: TGTGCCAGCAGCCAGTTTTTAAAGTCACCCCTCCACTTT; CDR3 protein: CASSQFLKSPLHF
D gene: TRBD1; J gene: TRBJ1-1; V gene: TRBV5-1; clone size: .; CDR3 DNA: TGCGCCAGCAGCTTGGTAGGGGCAGGGGGCACTGAAGCTTTCTTT; CDR3 protein: CASSLVGAGGTEAFF
D gene: .; J gene: TRBJ1-4; V gene: TRBV24-1; clone size: .; CDR3 DNA: TGTGCCACCAGTGAAGGGGAATTCGCAACTAATGAAAAACTGTTTTTT; CDR3 protein: CATSEGEFATNEKLFF
D gene: .; J gene: TRBJ2-2; V gene: TRBV7-2; clone size: .; CDR3 DNA: TGTGCCAGCAGCTTAGACACGAACACCGGGGAGCTGTTTTTT; CDR3 protein: CASSLDTNTGELFF
D gene: .; J gene: TRBJ1-5; V gene: TRBV7-3; clone size: .; CDR3 DNA: TGTGCCAGCAGCTTATCGGGGATGGGCAATCAGCCCCAGCATTTT; CDR3 protein: CASSLSGMGNQPQHF
D gene: .; J gene: TRBJ2-4; V gene: TRBV5-8; clone size: .; CDR3 DNA: TGTGCCAGCAGCCCCCGAGGGGTTAGCCAAGCCAAAAACATTCAGTACTTC; CDR3 protein: CASSPRGVSQAKNIQYF
D gene: TRBD1; J gene: TRBJ1-2; V gene: TRBV6-5; clone size: .; CDR3 DNA: TGTGCCAGCAGTTCAAACAGGGGGCGCCGGGACTATGGCTACACCTTC; CDR3 protein: CASSSNRGRRDYGYTF
D gene: TRBD2; J gene: TRBJ2-3; V gene: TRBV3-1/TRBV3-2; clone size: once; CDR3 DNA: TGTGCCAGCAGCCTGATCAAGACTAGCGGGGGGGCCGGAGATACGCAGTATTTT; CDR3 protein: CASSLIKTSGGAGDTQYF
D gene: .; J gene: TRBJ2-1; V gene: TRBV10-1; clone size: .; CDR3 DNA: TGCGCCAGCATATTAAACGGAGGATTATCCTACAATGAGCAGTTCTTC; CDR3 protein: CASILNGGLSYNEQFF
D gene: TRBD1; J gene: TRBJ1-4; V gene: TRBV5-1; clone size: once; CDR3 DNA: TGCGCCAGCAGCTTGGCACAGGGGGCTGCAACTAATGAAAAACTGTTTTTT; CDR3 protein: CASSLAQGAATNEKLFF
D gene: .; J gene: TRBJ1-1; V gene: TRBV27; clone size: .; CDR3 DNA: TGTGCCAGCAGTTTGGGCAGTGAAGCTTTCTTT; CDR3 protein: CASSLGSEAFF
D gene: .; J gene: TRBJ2-3; V gene: TRBV7-9; clone size: .; CDR3 DNA: TGTGCCAGCAGCCCAGAGGGAGGATGGACAGATACGCAGTATTTT; CDR3 protein: CASSPEGGWTDTQYF
D gene: .; J gene: TRBJ2-6; V gene: TRBV19; clone size: .; CDR3 DNA: TGTGCCAGTAGTTCCGGGCCCGGCCCCGACTGGTCTGGGGCCAACGTCCTGACTTTC; CDR3 protein: CASSSGPGPDWSGANVLTF
D gene: .; J gene: TRBJ2-7; V gene: TRBV10-2; clone size: .; CDR3 DNA: TGCGCCAGCAGCATCGATTCCGATGTGTACGAGCAGTACTTC; CDR3 protein: CASSIDSDVYEQYF
D gene: TRBD2; J gene: TRBJ2-1; V gene: TRBV19; clone size: .; CDR3 DNA: TGTGCCAGTAGTCTCCTAGCGGGAGGCGCCTACAATGAGCAGTTCTTC; CDR3 protein: CASSLLAGGAYNEQFF
D gene: TRBD1; J gene: TRBJ1-2; V gene: TRBV29-1; clone size: few; CDR3 DNA: TGCAGCGTTGAAATGGGAGACAGGGATGGCTACACCTTC; CDR3 protein: CSVEMGDRDGYTF
D gene: TRBD2; J gene: TRBJ2-3; V gene: TRBV19; clone size: .; CDR3 DNA: TGTGCCAGTAGTATGACTAGCGGGAGGGGTACAGATACGCAGTATTTT; CDR3 protein: CASSMTSGRGTDTQYF
D gene: .; J gene: TRBJ2-7; V gene: TRBV5-1; clone size: .; CDR3 DNA: TGCGCCAGCAGCTCTGCGGGGAACTCCTACGAGCAGTACTTC; CDR3 protein: CASSSAGNSYEQYF
D gene: TRBD1; J gene: TRBJ1-5; V gene: TRBV3-1/TRBV3-2; clone size: .; CDR3 DNA: TGTGCCAGCAGCCCAGGACAGGTTCATAGCAATCAGCCCCAGCATTTT; CDR3 protein: CASSPGQVHSNQPQHF
D gene: TRBD2; J gene: TRBJ2-5; V gene: TRBV11-3; clone size: .; CDR3 DNA: TGTGCCAGCAGCTTAGCGGGGGGATTGGAGACCCAGTACTTC; CDR3 protein: CASSLAGGLETQYF
D gene: .; J gene: TRBJ2-1; V gene: TRBV27; clone size: few; CDR3 DNA: TGTGCCAGTGAGGACGGTTACAATGAGCAGTTCTTC; CDR3 protein: CASEDGYNEQFF
D gene: .; J gene: TRBJ2-2; V gene: TRBV18; clone size: .; CDR3 DNA: TGTGCCAGCTCGCTCAGTACCGGGGAGCTGTTTTTT; CDR3 protein: CASSLSTGELFF